The T cell receptor (beta chain) described here comes from a study of blood T cell repertoires in COVID-19. Study context: Acute and convalescent COVID-19 specimens originated in the United States, Italy and Spain.

TCRdb's copy holds only in-frame clones and misses some; the assay was immunoSEQ multiplex PCR. The sample holds roughly 340,000 clones; 80% to 90% are singletons and the top ten take more than 0.8%. Cohorts were based on clinical histories the participants reported. V was cut by 3 bases and J by 0 bases, with 12 bases left in between. Germline CDR1 reads SGHNT; CDR2 reads YYREEE (reference sequence). The CDR3 is 15 amino acids. The chain joins TRBV5-4 to TRBJ1-1; possible D gene TRBD1, 6 bases. The clonotype originates from a man in his late teens or twenties who had recovered from COVID-19. Sequencing was performed on PBMCs or T cells enriched from blood (not recorded which). The CDR3 bases are TGTGCCAGCAGCTCCACAGGGTTCATGAACACTGAAGCTTTCTTT. Protein sequence: CASSSTGFMNTEAFF.